This is a list of T cell receptor beta chains from one sample in a study of T cells in narcolepsy. Using immunoSEQ multiplex PCR, the repertoire was profiled, and TCRdb retains in-frame clones only, with some absent. The sample contains about 15,000 clones, 65% to 90% of which appear only once. The sample was memory (CD45RA-) CD4+ T cells from blood. These receptors originate from a human donor in good health. Each CDR3 is given with its conserved first and last residue. Each record gives: J gene, clone size, V gene, D gene, CDR3 length, CDR3 protein, CDR3 DNA. D genes are given only for firm matches. The size of a clone is reported for some rows only, either as once, few or many, or as a class for expanded clones.

>TRBJ1-6|few|TRBV30|-|13
CAWNPGNNSPLHF
TGTGCCTGGAATCCGGGGAACAATTCACCCCTCCACTTT
>TRBJ2-1|-|TRBV5-1|TRBD2|14
CASSSGADYNEQFF
TGCGCCAGCAGTAGCGGGGCCGATTACAATGAGCAGTTCTTC
>TRBJ1-6|-|TRBV2|TRBD1|16
CASETSSTGGNSPLHF
TGTGCCAGCGAAACCTCCTCGACAGGGGGGAATTCACCCCTCCACTTT
>TRBJ2-5|-|TRBV18|TRBD2|16
CASSPVSGRSGETQYF
TGTGCCAGCTCACCTGTGAGCGGGAGGAGTGGGGAGACCCAGTACTTC
>TRBJ1-1|-|TRBV23-1|-|13
CASSQKGDTEAFF
TGCGCCAGCAGTCAAAAAGGGGACACTGAAGCTTTCTTT
>TRBJ1-2|-|TRBV7-2|-|15
CASSLTGRRDYGYTF
TGTGCCAGCAGCTTAACAGGGCGGAGAGATTATGGCTACACCTTC
>TRBJ2-3|-|TRBV7-2|-|11
CASSLTERQYF
TGTGCCAGCAGCCTGACCGAGAGACAGTATTTT
>TRBJ2-5|-|TRBV6-6|-|16
CASSSPVGGGQETQYF
TGTGCCAGCAGTTCTCCCGTAGGGGGGGGGCAAGAGACCCAGTACTTC
>TRBJ1-1|-|TRBV11-1|-|13
CASSFGQNTEAFF
TGTGCCAGCAGCTTCGGACAGAACACTGAAGCTTTCTTT
>TRBJ1-4|-|TRBV30|-|12
CAWSAGGEKLFF
TGTGCCTGGAGCGCGGGGGGCGAAAAACTGTTTTTT
>TRBJ1-3|-|TRBV25-1|-|15
CASGASKPSGNTIYF
TGTGCCAGCGGGGCGAGCAAACCCTCTGGAAACACCATATATTTT
>TRBJ1-1|-|TRBV7-2|-|15
CASSLGLVRNTEAFF
TGTGCCAGCAGCTTAGGTCTGGTCCGGAACACTGAAGCTTTCTTT
>TRBJ1-5|-|TRBV5-4|-|16
CASSLGGGPAGQPQHF
TGTGCCAGCAGCTTGGGGGGCGGGCCCGCAGGTCAGCCCCAGCATTTT
>TRBJ1-1|-|TRBV5-1|TRBD1|17
CASRRQGLPGGQGEAFF
TGCGCCAGCAGACGCCAAGGGCTGCCAGGGGGCCAGGGTGAAGCTTTCTTT
>TRBJ2-6|once|TRBV7-2|-|18
CASSFRSTNRPGANVLTF
TGTGCCAGCAGCTTCCGGTCCACAAACAGACCCGGGGCCAACGTCCTGACTTTC
>TRBJ2-3|-|TRBV5-1|-|16
CASSLAGSPHTDTQYF
TGCGCCAGCAGCTTGGCCGGATCACCCCACACAGATACGCAGTATTTT
>TRBJ1-1|-|TRBV5-1|-|15
CASSLQGTLNTEAFF
TGTGCCAGCAGCTTGCAGGGCACTTTGAACACTGAAGCTTTCTTT
>TRBJ2-3|once|TRBV7-2|-|17
CASSLYSSKPRTDTQYF
TGTGCCAGCAGCTTATATTCCAGCAAGCCTCGCACAGATACGCAGTATTTT
>TRBJ1-4|-|TRBV2|-|15
CASSESRGSGEKLFF
TGTGCCAGCAGTGAAAGCCGGGGGTCGGGCGAAAAACTGTTTTTT
>TRBJ2-1|few|TRBV4-2|-|14
CASSPGLGSGEQFF
TGTGCCAGCAGCCCAGGCCTGGGATCGGGTGAGCAGTTCTTC
>TRBJ1-2|-|TRBV7-9|-|16
CASSPGSANPGYGYTF
TGTGCCAGCAGCCCAGGGTCCGCGAATCCGGGATATGGCTACACCTTC
>TRBJ2-7|-|TRBV25-1|-|14
CASSAPGTPYEQYF
TGTGCCAGCAGTGCGCCCGGGACACCCTACGAGCAGTACTTC
>TRBJ2-2|-|TRBV9|TRBD1|17
CASSVGLGQGGTGELFF
TGTGCCAGCAGCGTAGGTCTGGGACAGGGTGGTACCGGGGAGCTGTTTTTT
>TRBJ1-2|-|TRBV9|TRBD1|16
CASSVMRGTGGYGYTF
TGTGCCAGCAGCGTAATGAGGGGAACAGGGGGATATGGCTACACCTTC
>TRBJ2-5|-|TRBV29-1|-|12
CSVDLARETQYF
TGCAGCGTTGATTTAGCAAGGGAGACCCAGTACTTC
>TRBJ2-6|-|TRBV13|TRBD2|20
CASSLYVRTSGRSGANVLTF
TGTGCCAGCAGCTTATATGTCCGGACTAGCGGACGCTCTGGGGCCAACGTCCTGACTTTC
>TRBJ2-7|-|TRBV18|-|13
CASSPLGDHEQYF
TGTGCCAGCTCACCACTAGGGGACCACGAGCAGTACTTC
>TRBJ2-1|once|TRBV5-6|-|16
CASSFRSTGIYNEQFF
TGTGCCAGCAGCTTCAGGAGCACCGGGATTTACAATGAGCAGTTCTTC
>TRBJ2-7|once|TRBV5-1|-|16
CASSPSRQRSSYEQYF
TGCGCCAGCAGCCCGTCCCGACAGCGAAGCTCCTACGAGCAGTACTTC
>TRBJ2-1|-|TRBV5-5|-|15
CASSLGGGVNNEQFF
TGTGCCAGCAGCTTGGGTGGGGGCGTGAACAATGAGCAGTTCTTC
>TRBJ2-3|-|TRBV7-9|-|16
CASSPSRGRGTDTQYF
TGTGCCAGCAGCCCTTCCCGAGGACGGGGCACAGATACGCAGTATTTT
>TRBJ2-3|-|TRBV29-1|-|12
CSVEVGTDTQYF
TGCAGCGTTGAAGTGGGCACAGATACGCAGTATTTT
>TRBJ2-1|-|TRBV27|-|13
CASSSRPGREQFF
TGTGCCAGCAGTTCCCGCCCCGGCCGGGAGCAGTTCTTC
>TRBJ2-1|once|TRBV7-2|TRBD1|16
CASSLTDRESSHEQFF
TGTGCCAGCAGCTTAACGGACAGGGAGAGTAGCCATGAGCAGTTCTTC
>TRBJ2-3|-|TRBV6-5|-|15
CASSYSNAATDTQYF
TGTGCCAGCAGTTACTCGAATGCAGCCACAGATACGCAGTATTTT